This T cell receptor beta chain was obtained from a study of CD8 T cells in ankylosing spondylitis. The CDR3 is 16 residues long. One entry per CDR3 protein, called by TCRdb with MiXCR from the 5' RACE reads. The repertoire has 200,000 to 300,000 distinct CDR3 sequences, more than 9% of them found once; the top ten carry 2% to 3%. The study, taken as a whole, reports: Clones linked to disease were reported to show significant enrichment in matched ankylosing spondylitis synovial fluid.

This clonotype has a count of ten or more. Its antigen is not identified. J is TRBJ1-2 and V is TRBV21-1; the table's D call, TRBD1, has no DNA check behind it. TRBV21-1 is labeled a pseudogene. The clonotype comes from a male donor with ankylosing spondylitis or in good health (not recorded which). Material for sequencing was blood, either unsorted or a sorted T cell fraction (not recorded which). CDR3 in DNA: TGTGCCAGCAGCGGTAGGGGTCCCCCTTGGAGTTATGGCTACACCTTC. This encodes CASSGRGPPWSYGYTF.